The 18 T cell receptor beta chains given below trace back to one sample, sequenced in a study of blood T cells in healthy people across ages. Primed by a sample-barcoded 5' primer and a J-beta primer mix, a second PCR proceeded for about 7 to 11 cycles. TCRdb independently ran MiXCR on the 5' RACE reads; one entry per CDR3 protein. Here the sample spans about 1.7 million distinct CDR3 sequences, 28% being singletons. Sequenced material: blood. The receptor set was obtained from a woman aged 25 to 45 in good health.

This clonotype was recorded a few times. The rearrangement joins TRBV12-5 to TRBJ2-1; 9 nucleotides line up with TRBD2. Trimming at V came to 1 base and at J to 6 bases, leaving 13 bases not matched to a gene. The germline CDR1 and CDR2 sequences are LGHNT and FRNRAP. The CDR3 covers 18 residues. CDR3 in amino acids: CASGLAPLAGGPSNEQFF. The CDR3 DNA follows: TGTGCTAGTGGTTTGGCCCCCCTGGCGGGAGGGCCAAGCAATGAGCAGTTCTTC.

This chain connects TRBV2 to TRBJ1-6, with D maybe TRBD1 (5 bases). Germline V CDR1 and CDR2: SNHLY, FYNNEI. Trimming removed 8 bases at V and 10 bases at J, with 15 bases between. This CDR3 region has 13 residues. The CDR3 coding sequence is TGTGCCAGCTCTTGGCAGGGAGACTCACCCCTCCACTTT. This translates into CASSWQGDSPLHF.

The gene calls are TRBV12-3 or TRBV12-4 and TRBJ1-1, with 8 bases fitting TRBD1. The CDR3 consists of 13 residues. The ends lost 6 bases at V and 7 bases at J; junction bases unmatched: 7. The CDR3 reads CASRPHRGIEAFF. CDR3 coding DNA: TGTGCCAGCAGGCCCCACAGGGGGATTGAAGCTTTCTTT.

This clonotype was counted ten times or more. The DNA of the CDR3 is TGCAGCCGTCCTCGGGTCCTGTACCAAGAGACCCAGTACTTC. Translating gives CSRPRVLYQETQYF. The chain has TRBV29-1 and TRBJ2-5; D is undetermined. The CDR3 is made up of 14 amino acids. The V and J ends lost 8 bases and 0 bases respectively, with 16 bases between them. Germline loops: CDR1 SQVTM, CDR2 ANQGSEA.

This clonotype has at least ten counts. The CDR3, as DNA: TGTGCCAGCAGCCACCGGGACAGGGGATCCTACGAGCAGTACTTC. Amino acids: CASSHRDRGSYEQYF. The chain couples TRBV3-1 to TRBJ2-7; 10 positions match TRBD1. This CDR3 has 15 amino acids. After removal of 3 bases from V and 1 base from J, the junction contained 3 bases not matched to a gene. CDR1 is LGHDT, CDR2 YNNKEL, per germline (reference sequence).

The chain couples TRBV20-1 to TRBJ1-1, with 8 bases aligning to TRBD1. V dropped 6 bases and J dropped 3; count of bases not matched to a gene: 6. Germline loops: CDR1 DFQATT, CDR2 SNEGSKA (reference sequence). This CDR3 has 13 residues. The CDR3 here is CSARTGPDTEAFF. For the CDR3, the DNA is TGCAGTGCCCGGACAGGGCCAGACACTGAAGCTTTCTTT.

This clonotype was counted a few times. The V gene is TRBV12-3 or TRBV12-4, the J gene TRBJ2-3; 7 positions agree with TRBD1. V lost 7 bases to trimming and J lost 2 bases; unmatched junction nucleotides: 6. The CDR3 sequence is 14 residues long. The CDR3 DNA reads as TGTGCCAGCACCAGGGGGTCATCCACAGATACGCAGTATTTT. Translation: CASTRGSSTDTQYF.

This clonotype showed up just a few times. CDR3 amino acids: CASSTRTKYNEQFF. CDR3 DNA: TGTGCCAGCAGTACACGGACAAAATACAATGAGCAGTTCTTC. This chain joins TRBV27 and TRBJ2-1; D is perhaps TRBD1 (5 bases). The germline V gene encodes CDR1 MNHEY and CDR2 SMNVEV (reference sequence). This CDR3 is 14 amino acids long. V was clipped by 5 bases and J by 4 bases, with 12 bases between them.

The chain links TRBV2 to TRBJ2-2, with TRBD2 matching over 9 bases. CDR3 length equals 17 residues. Germline V CDR1 and CDR2: SNHLY, FYNNEI. V was pared by 6 bases and J by 0 bases, with 8 bases of the junction left unmatched. The CDR3 nucleotides read TGTGCCAGCAGCCCTCTAGCGGGGACAACGAACACCGGGGAGCTGTTTTTT. Protein sequence: CASSPLAGTTNTGELFF.

As concerns this clonotype: Relative to the germline gene, one junction end is altered; a read error may explain this. The rearrangement links TRBV7-3 to TRBJ2-7; D remains ambiguous. CDR3 length: 13 residues. Germline CDR1 SGHTA, CDR2 FQGTGA. In nucleotides, the CDR3 is TGTGCCGGCAGCTTAACGAGCTCCTACGAGCAGTACTTC. It specifies CAGSLTSSYEQYF.

This clonotype was recorded many times. V usage is TRBV5-5 and J usage is TRBJ2-5; 7 nucleotides line up with TRBD2. V dropped 4 bases and J dropped 5; count of bases not matched to a gene: 14. CDR1 SGHKS and CDR2 YYEKEE come from the germline V gene (reference sequence). CDR3 length: 16 amino acids. CDR3 residues: CASSREGRQLPETQYF. CDR3 DNA: TGTGCCAGCAGCAGGGAGGGGAGGCAGCTACCGGAGACCCAGTACTTC.

Points on this clonotype: The germline gene is not matched at one end of the junction; a read error may be the cause. The genes are TRBV5-1 and TRBJ2-1; possible D gene TRBD1, 6 bases. CDR1 is SGHRS, CDR2 YFSETQ, per germline. CDR3 length: 15 amino acids. Here the CDR3 reads CASSYRDSSYNEQVF. The CDR3 coding sequence is TGCGCCAGCAGCTACAGGGATAGTTCCTACAATGAGCAGGTCTTC.

This clonotype has at least ten counts. V usage is TRBV5-1 and J usage is TRBJ2-1, with 10 bases aligning to TRBD2. CDR1 is SGHRS and CDR2 is YFSETQ in the germline V gene. CDR3 length: 14 amino acids. J lost 6 bases, V lost 4 bases, and 4 bases had no gene match. The CDR3 sequence: CASSPGTSVNEQFF. The CDR3 nucleotides are TGCGCCAGCAGCCCCGGGACTAGCGTCAATGAGCAGTTCTTC. Variable domain in full (rest from reference TRBV5-1 and TRBJ2-1): KAGVTQTPRYLIKTRGQQVTLSCSPISGHRSVSWYQQTPGQGLQFLFEYFSETQRNKGNFPGRFSGRQFSNSRSEMNVSTLELGDSALYLCASSPGTSVNEQFFGPGTRLTVL.

In regard to this clonotype: This sequence may be a read error, since a much larger clone differs from it by one base. This chain connects TRBV10-3 to TRBJ1-1; TRBD1 is a possible D gene (6 bases). Trimming left V 4 bases short and J 1 base short, with 7 bases between. The CDR3 covers 13 residues. Germline V gene data show CDR1 as ENHRY and CDR2 as SYGVKD. For the CDR3, the DNA is TGTGCCATCAGTGGACAGGAGAACACTGAAGCTTTCTTT. Residues: CAISGQENTEAFF.

This clonotype was observed at least ten times. The V and J genes are TRBV5-1 and TRBJ2-1, with 8 bases fitting TRBD2. From germline, CDR1 is SGHRS and CDR2 YFSETQ. This CDR3 is 13 amino acids long. The ends lost 4 bases at V and 6 bases at J; junction bases unmatched: 3. The CDR3 nucleotides are TGCGCCAGCAGCACCGGGACTAGCAATGAGCAGTTCTTC. Its protein is CASSTGTSNEQFF.

The gene calls are TRBV7-3 and TRBJ2-2, with D perhaps TRBD2 (5 bases). Germline values: CDR1 SGHTA, CDR2 FQGTGA. This CDR3 is built from 12 residues. Trimming took off 8 bases at V and 5 bases at J, with 9 bases between the two ends. The CDR3 region has the DNA TGTGCCAGCGGCGGCGGGACCGGGGAGCTGTTTTTT. This codes for CASGGGTGELFF.

This clonotype was observed many times. V gene TRBV6-5 combines with J gene TRBJ1-2; D uncertain. The germline V and J ends were trimmed by 2 bases and 6 bases, with 10 bases remaining between them. Germline values: CDR1 MNHEY, CDR2 SVGAGI. The CDR3 has 13 amino acids. CDR3 protein: CASSYGGSDGYTF. The CDR3 DNA sequence: TGTGCCAGCAGTTACGGAGGTTCCGATGGCTACACCTTC.

This clonotype turned up a few times. The chain employs TRBV29-1 and TRBJ1-4, with D perhaps matching TRBD1 (5 bases). Germline V CDR1 and CDR2: SQVTM, ANQGSEA. V lost 7 bases and J 8 bases, leaving 8 bases between the germline ends. This CDR3 comprises 10 residues. CDR3 in amino acids: CSAQEEKLFF. CDR3 DNA sequence: TGCAGCGCACAGGAAGAAAAACTGTTTTTT.